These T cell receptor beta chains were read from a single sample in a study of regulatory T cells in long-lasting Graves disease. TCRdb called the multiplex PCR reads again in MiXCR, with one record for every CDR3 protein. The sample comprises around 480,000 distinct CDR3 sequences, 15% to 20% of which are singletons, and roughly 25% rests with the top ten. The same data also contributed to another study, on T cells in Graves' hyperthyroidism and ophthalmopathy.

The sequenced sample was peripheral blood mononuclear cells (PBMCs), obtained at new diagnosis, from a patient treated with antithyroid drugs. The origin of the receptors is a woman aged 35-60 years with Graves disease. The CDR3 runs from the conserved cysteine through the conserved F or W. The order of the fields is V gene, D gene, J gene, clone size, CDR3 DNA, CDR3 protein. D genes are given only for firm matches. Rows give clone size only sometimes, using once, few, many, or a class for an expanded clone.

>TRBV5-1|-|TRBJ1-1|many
TGTGCCAGCAGCTTAGATGGGTACACTGAAGCTTTCTTT
CASSLDGYTEAFF
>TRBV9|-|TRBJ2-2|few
TGTGCCAGCAGCGTGAGTCTAGATCGGGCCGGGGAGCTGTTTTTT
CASSVSLDRAGELFF
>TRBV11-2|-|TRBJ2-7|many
TGTGCCAGCAGCCCCTCGGGACTTATTTACGAGCAGTACTTC
CASSPSGLIYEQYF
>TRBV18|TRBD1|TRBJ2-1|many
TGTGCCAGCTCACAGGACAGGGAGAGTGAGCAGTTCTTC
CASSQDRESEQFF
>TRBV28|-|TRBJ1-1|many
TGTGCCAGCAGTTTTGGGCGGATCGAAGCTTTCTTT
CASSFGRIEAFF
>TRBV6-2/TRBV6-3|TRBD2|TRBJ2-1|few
TGTGCCAGCAGTTACCTTCGACTAGCGGGGAACAATGAGCAGTTCTTC
CASSYLRLAGNNEQFF
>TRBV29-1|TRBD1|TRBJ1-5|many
TGCAGCGTTGGACAGGGACCAAGCAATCAGCCCCAGCATTTT
CSVGQGPSNQPQHF
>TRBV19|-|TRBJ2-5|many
TGTGCCAGTAGTATTTCTGCGAGGCAAGAGACCCAGTACTTC
CASSISARQETQYF
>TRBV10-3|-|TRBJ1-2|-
TGTGCCTCGACGGGCAAAGATTATGGCTACACCTTC
CASTGKDYGYTF
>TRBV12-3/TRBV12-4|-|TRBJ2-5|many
TGTGCCAGCAGTTTATCGTGGTCCCAAGAGACCCAGTACTTC
CASSLSWSQETQYF
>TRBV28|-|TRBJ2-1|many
TGTGCCAGCAGTCCGCGTGGAGGGGGCAGGGGCAATGAGCAGTTCTTC
CASSPRGGGRGNEQFF
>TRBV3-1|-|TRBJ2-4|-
TGTGCCAGCAGCCAAAAATTAGAGGGCACCAAAAACATTCAGTACTTC
CASSQKLEGTKNIQYF
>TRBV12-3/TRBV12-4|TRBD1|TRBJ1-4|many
TGTGCCAGCAGTTTAGGGGGACAGGGGAATGAAAAACTGTTTTTT
CASSLGGQGNEKLFF
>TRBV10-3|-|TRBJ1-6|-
TGTGCCATCAGTGACACAGGCTTGAATAATTCATCCCTCCACTTT
CAISDTGLNNSSLHF
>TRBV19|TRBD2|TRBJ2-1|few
TGTGCCAGTCGGAATAGCGGGGCCTCCTACAATGAGCAGTTCTTC
CASRNSGASYNEQFF
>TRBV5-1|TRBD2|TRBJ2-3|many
TGCGCCAGCAGCTCAGCGGGGACCACAGATACGCAGTATTTT
CASSSAGTTDTQYF
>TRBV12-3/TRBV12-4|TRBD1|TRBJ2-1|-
TGTGCCAGCAGTCCCTGGACAGGCGCGGTCGACAATGAGCAGTTCTTC
CASSPWTGAVDNEQFF
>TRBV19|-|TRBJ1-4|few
TGTGCCAGTAGTATACAAGGGGTCGGTGAAAAACTGTTTTTT
CASSIQGVGEKLFF
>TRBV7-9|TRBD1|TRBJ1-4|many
TGTGCCAGCAGTCTTGGGACAGGGAGCCGACGAACGGAAAAACTGTTTTTT
CASSLGTGSRRTEKLFF
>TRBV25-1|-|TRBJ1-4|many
TGTGCCAGCACGACAGGACGGAGGGAAAAACTGTTTTTT
CASTTGRREKLFF
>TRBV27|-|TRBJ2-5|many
TGTGCCAGCAGTATCGGAGGCAACGGGATGAAGACCCAGTACTTC
CASSIGGNGMKTQYF
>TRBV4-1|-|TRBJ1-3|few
TGCGCCAGCAGCCAACGAGCTTTAACCTCTGGAAACACCATATATTTT
CASSQRALTSGNTIYF
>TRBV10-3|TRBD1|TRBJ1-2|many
TGTGCCATCAGTGGAAATCCGACAGGGGCAATAGGAGGCTACACCTTC
CAISGNPTGAIGGYTF
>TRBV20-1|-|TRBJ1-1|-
TGCAGTCCAACAGTAGAGGGGCGCCCTGGGAACACTGAAGCTTTCTTT
CSPTVEGRPGNTEAFF
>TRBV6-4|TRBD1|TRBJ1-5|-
TGTGCCAGCAGTGCCCGCAGCCAAAGACAGGGGGATCTTTATAGCAATCAGCCCCAGCATTTT
CASSARSQRQGDLYSNQPQHF
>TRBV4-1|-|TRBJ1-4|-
TGCGCCAGCAGCCAAGGGGGGGGCGGAGGTGAAAAACTGTTTTTT
CASSQGGGGGEKLFF
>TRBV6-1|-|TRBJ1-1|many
TGTGCCAGCAAAACCGGGATCACTGAAGCTTTCTTT
CASKTGITEAFF
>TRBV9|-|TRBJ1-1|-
TGTGCCAGCACCGAGGATTCAGGGAAAGCTTTCTTT
CASTEDSGKAFF
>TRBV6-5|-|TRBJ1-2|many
TGTGCCAGCAGTTATGGGGGCCCTAACTATGGCTACACCTTC
CASSYGGPNYGYTF
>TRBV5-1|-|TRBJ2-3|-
TGCGCCAGCAGCTTGGCCGAAAGCACAGATACGCAGTATTTT
CASSLAESTDTQYF
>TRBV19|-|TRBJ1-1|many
TGTGCCAGTATTCAGGGAGGAACTGAAGCTTTCTTT
CASIQGGTEAFF
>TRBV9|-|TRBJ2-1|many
TGTGCCAGCAGCGTAGAAAGTGAACTCGATGAGCAGTTCTTC
CASSVESELDEQFF
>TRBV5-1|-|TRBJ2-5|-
TGCGCCAGCAGCTTGGTAGGGGTAAGAGAGACCCAGTACTTC
CASSLVGVRETQYF
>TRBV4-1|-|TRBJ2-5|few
TGCGCCAGCAGCCAGGTCCCTAGCACCGGCCAAGAGACCCAGTACTTC
CASSQVPSTGQETQYF
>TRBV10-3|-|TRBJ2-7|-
TGTGCCATCAGGCACTCGGTGGGGGCCTACGAGCAGTACTTC
CAIRHSVGAYEQYF
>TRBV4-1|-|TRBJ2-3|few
TGCGCCAGCAGCTCACAGGGTCTCACAGATACGCAGTATTTT
CASSSQGLTDTQYF
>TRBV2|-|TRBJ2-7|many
TGTGCCAGCAGGCAGGGTGCCACCGCCTACGAGCAGTACTTC
CASRQGATAYEQYF
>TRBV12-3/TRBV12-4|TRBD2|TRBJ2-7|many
TGTGCCAGCAGTTCCAACCTAGCGGTGAAGACCTACGAGCAGTACTTC
CASSSNLAVKTYEQYF
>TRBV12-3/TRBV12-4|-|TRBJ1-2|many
TGTGCCAGCAGCCTCTATCGTGCGGGCTACACCTTC
CASSLYRAGYTF
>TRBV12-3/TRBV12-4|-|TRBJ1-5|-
TGTGCCAGCACGCGGTCGGGCAATCAGCCCCAGCATTTT
CASTRSGNQPQHF
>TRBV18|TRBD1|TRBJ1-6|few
TGTGCCAGCTCACCACCCACCGGGACAGGGAATAGTTCACCCCTCCACTTT
CASSPPTGTGNSSPLHF
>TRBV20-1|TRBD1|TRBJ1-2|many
TGCAGTGCTTGGGACAGTAGGAACTATGGCTACACCTTC
CSAWDSRNYGYTF
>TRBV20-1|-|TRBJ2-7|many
TGCAGTGCTCGGAGCCAGGGGGAGGGCGAGCAGTACTTC
CSARSQGEGEQYF
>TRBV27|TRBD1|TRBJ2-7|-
TGTGCCAGCAGTCTAAAATTGGGACAGGGGTTGTACGAGCAGTACTTC
CASSLKLGQGLYEQYF
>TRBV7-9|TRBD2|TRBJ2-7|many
TGTGCCAGCAGCCTCCCCAGTTGGGCGGGGGTCATGGACGAGCAGTACTTC
CASSLPSWAGVMDEQYF
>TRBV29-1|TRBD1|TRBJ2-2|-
TGCAGCGTTGAGGCAGGGGACAGGGGCGCCGGGGAGCTGTTTTTT
CSVEAGDRGAGELFF
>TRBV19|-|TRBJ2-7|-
TGTGCCAGTAGCCGGACCAAGGCTAGCTCCTACGAGCAGTACTTC
CASSRTKASSYEQYF
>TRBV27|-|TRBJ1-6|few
TGTGCCAGCAGTCACCGGACCCGATCGGACTCCTATAATTCACCCCTCCACTTT
CASSHRTRSDSYNSPLHF
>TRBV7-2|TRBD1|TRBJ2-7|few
TGTGCCAGCAGCCAAGAGGGACAGTGGGGGTTATACGAGCAGTACTTC
CASSQEGQWGLYEQYF
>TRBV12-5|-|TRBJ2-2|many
TGTGCTAGTGGTTTGGGCTTCACCACCGGGGAGCTGTTTTTT
CASGLGFTTGELFF
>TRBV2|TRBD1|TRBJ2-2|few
TGTGCCAGCAGCCCTGACAGGGATCCCCCCGGGGAGCTGTTTTTT
CASSPDRDPPGELFF
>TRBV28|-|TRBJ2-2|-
TGTGCCAGCAGTTTCGGTTGGTACGGATTGAACACCGGGGAGCTGTTTTTT
CASSFGWYGLNTGELFF
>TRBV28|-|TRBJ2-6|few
TGTGCCAGCAGTGCAGCTTCTGGGGCCAACGTCCTGACTTTC
CASSAASGANVLTF
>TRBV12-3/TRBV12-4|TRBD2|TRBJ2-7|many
TGTGCCAGCAGTCCCCCCAGGACTAGCGGGTACGAGCAGTACTTC
CASSPPRTSGYEQYF
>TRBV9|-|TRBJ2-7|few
TGTGCCAGCAGCGTAGGTTTGGGGGGCTACGAGCAGTACTTC
CASSVGLGGYEQYF